This is a list of T cell receptor beta chains from one sample in a study of T cells after yellow fever vaccination. TCRdb reprocessed the 5' RACE reads with MiXCR, giving one entry per CDR3 protein. The data show a few hundred thousand distinct CDR3 sequences, approximately 3.9% seen once. The sequencing used PBMCs, collected on the day of the yellow fever booster vaccination. Source of these receptors: a young man who received the YFV17D yellow fever vaccine. The CDR3 runs from the conserved cysteine through the conserved F or W. Each record gives: V gene, CDR3 protein.

TRBV7-3 | CASSLNVSVWGQGKGGYTF
TRBV28 | CASSLVLGRANTEAFF
TRBV9 | CASSGNRAIRGYNYGYTF
TRBV19 | CASTHRGARTDTQYF
TRBV28 | CASSPGAANTGELFF
TRBV5-4 | CASSDRTGTPETQYF
TRBV7-3 | CASSFGPPGSSYNEQFF
TRBV20-1 | CSARVSTGNYGYTF
TRBV20-1 | CSASASGQPSTDTQYF
TRBV5-1 | CASSLISGELFF
TRBV6-5 | CASTTGTWSVAFF
TRBV7-2 | CASSSRAGLEAFF
TRBV3-1 | CASSPHGGALSGNTIYF
TRBV4-2 | CASSQDRSGGSSGANVLTF